These T cell receptor beta chains were read from a single sample in a study of blood T cells in healthy people across ages. One entry per CDR3 protein results from TCRdb running MiXCR on the 5' RACE reads. The top ten clones hold 11% of a sample with fewer than 2,000,000 distinct CDR3 sequences, 30% to 35% of them seen once. The sample comprised blood. The source of these receptors is a woman in her twenties or thirties in good health. Both conserved end residues are part of each CDR3. The D gene is left open where the match is weak. Clone sizes are given selectively: once, few, many, or a class where the clone is expanded.

D gene: TRBD1; clone size: NA; J gene: TRBJ2-2; V gene: TRBV9; CDR3 DNA: TGTGCCAGCAGCGTTACAGGGGGCGACACCGGGGAGCTGTTTTTT; CDR3 protein: CASSVTGGDTGELFF
D gene: NA; clone size: few; J gene: TRBJ2-3; V gene: TRBV5-1; CDR3 DNA: TGCGCCAGCAGCTTGGGCCAGGGAAGCCCAGATACGCAGTATTTT; CDR3 protein: CASSLGQGSPDTQYF
D gene: NA; clone size: NA; J gene: TRBJ1-3; V gene: TRBV10-3; CDR3 DNA: TGTGCCATCAGCCGCGGGGCTGGAAACACCATATATTTT; CDR3 protein: CAISRGAGNTIYF
D gene: NA; clone size: few; J gene: TRBJ1-6; V gene: TRBV6-6; CDR3 DNA: TGTGCCAGCAGCCCCGAGGAACCACGGCCTAATTCACCCCTCCACTTT; CDR3 protein: CASSPEEPRPNSPLHF
D gene: NA; clone size: NA; J gene: TRBJ2-7; V gene: TRBV11-2; CDR3 DNA: TGTGCCAGCGGTTTTTTCAGGGGTGGGAGCTCCTACGAGCAGTACTTC; CDR3 protein: CASGFFRGGSSYEQYF
D gene: NA; clone size: NA; J gene: TRBJ2-3; V gene: TRBV28; CDR3 DNA: TGTGCCAGCAGTTTAGAGGGGGAGGCGGCAGATACGCAGTATTTT; CDR3 protein: CASSLEGEAADTQYF
D gene: NA; clone size: NA; J gene: TRBJ2-5; V gene: TRBV7-9; CDR3 DNA: TGTGCCAGCAGCCCGCCGTGGGAAGAGACCCAGTACTTC; CDR3 protein: CASSPPWEETQYF
D gene: TRBD1; clone size: NA; J gene: TRBJ2-5; V gene: TRBV15; CDR3 DNA: TGTGCCACCAGCAGAGGACAGGGGGCCGAGACCCAGTACTTC; CDR3 protein: CATSRGQGAETQYF
D gene: NA; clone size: many; J gene: TRBJ2-3; V gene: TRBV29-1; CDR3 DNA: TGCAGCGTTGGGTACGGCTCCACAGATACGCAGTATTTT; CDR3 protein: CSVGYGSTDTQYF
D gene: NA; clone size: NA; J gene: TRBJ2-7; V gene: TRBV29-1; CDR3 DNA: TGCAGCGTTGCAGAAGGAGGGGGGCCACAACTGTACGAGCAGTACTTC; CDR3 protein: CSVAEGGGPQLYEQYF
D gene: TRBD1; clone size: NA; J gene: TRBJ1-2; V gene: TRBV20-1; CDR3 DNA: TGCAGTGCCAGAGATCCCCGCAGGGGGCGCGGGGCGGACTATGGCTACACCTTC; CDR3 protein: CSARDPRRGRGADYGYTF
D gene: NA; clone size: NA; J gene: TRBJ1-2; V gene: TRBV5-1; CDR3 DNA: TGCGCCAGCAGCATTAATGGACGAGGGGACTATGGCTACACCTTC; CDR3 protein: CASSINGRGDYGYTF
D gene: NA; clone size: NA; J gene: TRBJ1-2; V gene: TRBV7-2; CDR3 DNA: TGTGCCAGCAGCTTAAGCCATGGCTACACCTTC; CDR3 protein: CASSLSHGYTF
D gene: NA; clone size: NA; J gene: TRBJ2-2; V gene: TRBV18; CDR3 DNA: TGTGCCAGCTCACCACCGACGTCAACCACCGGGGAGCTGTTTTTT; CDR3 protein: CASSPPTSTTGELFF
D gene: NA; clone size: NA; J gene: TRBJ2-3; V gene: TRBV10-3; CDR3 DNA: TGTGCCATCAGTGTCGTGGCGGCAGATACGCAGTATTTT; CDR3 protein: CAISVVAADTQYF
D gene: NA; clone size: NA; J gene: TRBJ1-1; V gene: TRBV11-2; CDR3 DNA: TGTGCCAGCAGCTTAGACGGGCCGAACACTGAAGCTTTCTTT; CDR3 protein: CASSLDGPNTEAFF
D gene: NA; clone size: NA; J gene: TRBJ1-6; V gene: TRBV20-1; CDR3 DNA: TGCAGTGCTAGGCCCGAGTCAGGTTCACCCCTCCACTTT; CDR3 protein: CSARPESGSPLHF
D gene: TRBD2; clone size: NA; J gene: TRBJ2-3; V gene: TRBV7-3; CDR3 DNA: TGTGCCAGCAGCTCTGGGACTAGCGGGAGGGCAGATACGCAGTATTTT; CDR3 protein: CASSSGTSGRADTQYF
D gene: TRBD1; clone size: few; J gene: TRBJ2-1; V gene: TRBV4-1; CDR3 DNA: TGCGCCAGCAGCCAATATAGGACAGGCCTAAACTACAATGAGCAGTTCTTC; CDR3 protein: CASSQYRTGLNYNEQFF
D gene: NA; clone size: NA; J gene: TRBJ1-2; V gene: TRBV19; CDR3 DNA: TGTGCCAGCCCTAGCGGACAGCTACTTCCTAACTATGGCTACACCTTC; CDR3 protein: CASPSGQLLPNYGYTF
D gene: NA; clone size: few; J gene: TRBJ2-1; V gene: TRBV11-2; CDR3 DNA: TGTGCCAGCAGCTTACACGGAGGGAGCTCCTACAATGAGCAGTTCTTC; CDR3 protein: CASSLHGGSSYNEQFF
D gene: TRBD1; clone size: few; J gene: TRBJ2-7; V gene: TRBV7-2; CDR3 DNA: TGTGCCAGCAGCTCCCGGACAGGGGCCGAAGGTGAGCAGTACTTC; CDR3 protein: CASSSRTGAEGEQYF
D gene: NA; clone size: NA; J gene: TRBJ2-7; V gene: TRBV20-1; CDR3 DNA: TGCAGTGCTAGAGATCGCGGGTATCCCTACGAGCAGTACTTC; CDR3 protein: CSARDRGYPYEQYF
D gene: NA; clone size: NA; J gene: TRBJ2-5; V gene: TRBV9; CDR3 DNA: TGTGCCAGCAGCGCAGGGGGGACTACCTACGAAGAGACCCAGTACTTC; CDR3 protein: CASSAGGTTYEETQYF
D gene: TRBD2; clone size: few; J gene: TRBJ2-1; V gene: TRBV18; CDR3 DNA: TGTGCCAGCCGAAAAGCGGGAGCGGGCAATGAGCAGTTCTTC; CDR3 protein: CASRKAGAGNEQFF
D gene: TRBD1; clone size: few; J gene: TRBJ2-7; V gene: TRBV4-1; CDR3 DNA: TGCGCCAGCAGCCACAAACAGGGGAGCGAGCAGTACTTC; CDR3 protein: CASSHKQGSEQYF
D gene: NA; clone size: once; J gene: TRBJ2-6; V gene: TRBV10-3; CDR3 DNA: TGTGCCATCAGGGAGGGGGGGGCCAACGTCCTGACTTTC; CDR3 protein: CAIREGGANVLTF
D gene: NA; clone size: many; J gene: TRBJ1-4; V gene: TRBV10-3; CDR3 DNA: TGTGCCATCATGGAGTCCCCTGGGGAAAAACTGTTTTTT; CDR3 protein: CAIMESPGEKLFF
D gene: NA; clone size: few; J gene: TRBJ1-1; V gene: TRBV6-1; CDR3 DNA: TGTGCCAGCAGTGAAGTGCGGACTGAAGCTTTCTTT; CDR3 protein: CASSEVRTEAFF
D gene: TRBD2; clone size: few; J gene: TRBJ2-1; V gene: TRBV7-3; CDR3 DNA: TGTGCCAGCAGCCCCACGGCGGGGGTCTCCTACAATGAGCAGTTCTTC; CDR3 protein: CASSPTAGVSYNEQFF
D gene: NA; clone size: few; J gene: TRBJ1-5; V gene: TRBV5-1; CDR3 DNA: TGCGCTTGTAAAGGTGACTCCAATCAGCCCCAGCATTTT; CDR3 protein: CACKGDSNQPQHF
D gene: NA; clone size: few; J gene: TRBJ2-5; V gene: TRBV7-9; CDR3 DNA: TGTGCCAGCAGCTTAGGGGGGGCCGCCGAGACCCAGTACTTC; CDR3 protein: CASSLGGAAETQYF
D gene: TRBD2; clone size: NA; J gene: TRBJ2-4; V gene: TRBV4-1; CDR3 DNA: TGTGCCAGCAGCCAATCCGGGACTAGCAGATACGGGCAGTACTTC; CDR3 protein: CASSQSGTSRYGQYF
D gene: TRBD2; clone size: NA; J gene: TRBJ2-1; V gene: TRBV7-2; CDR3 DNA: TGTGCCAGCAGCCCAAGGATCGGACTAGCGGGGGGCTCCGAGCAGTTCTTC; CDR3 protein: CASSPRIGLAGGSEQFF
D gene: NA; clone size: few; J gene: TRBJ2-7; V gene: TRBV5-1; CDR3 DNA: TGCGCCAGCAGCTCCGCATTCACAGGGATCTACGAGCAGTACTTC; CDR3 protein: CASSSAFTGIYEQYF
D gene: NA; clone size: few; J gene: TRBJ2-7; V gene: TRBV5-1; CDR3 DNA: TGCGCCAGCAGCTTGGAAGCAGCCAGGGAGCAGTACTTC; CDR3 protein: CASSLEAAREQYF
D gene: NA; clone size: NA; J gene: TRBJ2-1; V gene: TRBV7-2; CDR3 DNA: TGTGCCAGCAGCCTAGAAGGGGGAATAGGGCAGTTCTTC; CDR3 protein: CASSLEGGIGQFF
D gene: NA; clone size: NA; J gene: TRBJ1-1; V gene: TRBV2; CDR3 DNA: TGTGCCAGCAGCCCCGACAGTTACAACACTGAAGCTTTCTTT; CDR3 protein: CASSPDSYNTEAFF
D gene: TRBD1; clone size: few; J gene: TRBJ2-7; V gene: TRBV6-1; CDR3 DNA: TGTGCCAGCAGTGAAGAGGGGGACAGAGGCTACGAGCAGTACTTC; CDR3 protein: CASSEEGDRGYEQYF
D gene: TRBD2; clone size: few; J gene: TRBJ2-1; V gene: TRBV12-5; CDR3 DNA: TGTGCTAGTGGTTTGTCCCCTCAGTTAGGACTAGAGAATGAGCAGTTCTTC; CDR3 protein: CASGLSPQLGLENEQFF
D gene: TRBD1; clone size: NA; J gene: TRBJ2-1; V gene: TRBV4-1; CDR3 DNA: TGCGCCAGCAGCCAGACAAGACAGGGGGCCTACAATGAGCAGTTCTTC; CDR3 protein: CASSQTRQGAYNEQFF
D gene: NA; clone size: few; J gene: TRBJ2-5; V gene: TRBV15; CDR3 DNA: TGTGCCACCAGCGGTTTAAAGGGTTACGGAGAGACCCAGTACTTC; CDR3 protein: CATSGLKGYGETQYF
D gene: NA; clone size: few; J gene: TRBJ1-2; V gene: TRBV7-9; CDR3 DNA: TGTGCCAGCAGCCTCGCGTACAGGGAGGAGGGTTATGGCTACACCTTC; CDR3 protein: CASSLAYREEGYGYTF
D gene: TRBD2; clone size: few; J gene: TRBJ2-7; V gene: TRBV10-3; CDR3 DNA: TGTGCCATCAGGGGGACTAGCTCCAGCTCCTACGAGCAGTACTTC; CDR3 protein: CAIRGTSSSSYEQYF
D gene: TRBD1; clone size: NA; J gene: TRBJ1-2; V gene: TRBV5-5; CDR3 DNA: TGTGCCAGCAGCGGAGGACAGGGAATATTCTATGGCTACACCTTC; CDR3 protein: CASSGGQGIFYGYTF
D gene: TRBD1; clone size: many; J gene: TRBJ2-7; V gene: TRBV10-3; CDR3 DNA: TGTGCCATCAGTGGGGGACAGGGGTTCACGTCCTACGAGCAGTACTTC; CDR3 protein: CAISGGQGFTSYEQYF
D gene: NA; clone size: NA; J gene: TRBJ1-3; V gene: TRBV6-1; CDR3 DNA: TGTGCCAGCAGCAGATCTCGGACTGCCGTGGACACCATATATTTT; CDR3 protein: CASSRSRTAVDTIYF
D gene: NA; clone size: NA; J gene: TRBJ1-2; V gene: TRBV3-1; CDR3 DNA: TGTGCCAGCAGCCAAGGTGAAGATGGCTACACCTTC; CDR3 protein: CASSQGEDGYTF
D gene: NA; clone size: NA; J gene: TRBJ1-5; V gene: TRBV6-6; CDR3 DNA: TGTGCCACAAGAGAGGGGGGATGGAGCAATCAGCCCCAGCATTTT; CDR3 protein: CATREGGWSNQPQHF
D gene: TRBD1; clone size: NA; J gene: TRBJ2-7; V gene: TRBV12-3/TRBV12-4; CDR3 DNA: TGTGCCAGCAGCCGACAGGGTCCCCCGGACGAGCAGTACTTC; CDR3 protein: CASSRQGPPDEQYF
D gene: NA; clone size: NA; J gene: TRBJ2-3; V gene: TRBV28; CDR3 DNA: TGTGCCAGCAGTTTCCCCCGGATCGGGCAGTATTTT; CDR3 protein: CASSFPRIGQYF
D gene: TRBD1; clone size: NA; J gene: TRBJ2-1; V gene: TRBV29-1; CDR3 DNA: TGCAGCGTTGAAGATAGGACAGGGGAACATGAGCAGTTCTTC; CDR3 protein: CSVEDRTGEHEQFF
D gene: NA; clone size: few; J gene: TRBJ1-1; V gene: TRBV5-1; CDR3 DNA: TGCGCCAGCAGCGGGATGGGCAGGCCAGGGGCGATGGACACTGAAGCTTTCTTT; CDR3 protein: CASSGMGRPGAMDTEAFF
D gene: NA; clone size: NA; J gene: TRBJ2-3; V gene: TRBV10-3; CDR3 DNA: TGTGCCATCAGTGGGCTTTTGGATACGCAGTATTTT; CDR3 protein: CAISGLLDTQYF